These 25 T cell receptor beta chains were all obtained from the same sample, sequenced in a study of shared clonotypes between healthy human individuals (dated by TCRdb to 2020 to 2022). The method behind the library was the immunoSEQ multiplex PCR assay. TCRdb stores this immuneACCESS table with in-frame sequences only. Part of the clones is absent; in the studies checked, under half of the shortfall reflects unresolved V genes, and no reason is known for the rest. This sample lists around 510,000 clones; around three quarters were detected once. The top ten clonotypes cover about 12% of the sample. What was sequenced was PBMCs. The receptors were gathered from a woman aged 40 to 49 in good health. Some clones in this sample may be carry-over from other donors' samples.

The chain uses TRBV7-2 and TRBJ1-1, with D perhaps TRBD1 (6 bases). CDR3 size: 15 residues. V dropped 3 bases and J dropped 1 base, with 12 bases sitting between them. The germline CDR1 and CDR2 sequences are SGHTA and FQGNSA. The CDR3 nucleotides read TGTGCCAGCAGCTTCAACGGGGGGCAGAACACTGAAGCTTTCTTT. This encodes CASSFNGGQNTEAFF.

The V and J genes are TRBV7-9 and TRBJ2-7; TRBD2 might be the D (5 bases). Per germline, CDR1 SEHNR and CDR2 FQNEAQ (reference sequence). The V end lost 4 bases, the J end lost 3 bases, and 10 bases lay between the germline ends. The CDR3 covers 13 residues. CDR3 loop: CASSSPRDYEQYF. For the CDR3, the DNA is TGTGCCAGCAGCTCCCCACGGGACTACGAGCAGTACTTC.

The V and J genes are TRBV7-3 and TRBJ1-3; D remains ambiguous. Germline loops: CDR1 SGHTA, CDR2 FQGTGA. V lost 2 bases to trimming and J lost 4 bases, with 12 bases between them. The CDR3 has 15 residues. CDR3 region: CASSLGPTPGNTIYF. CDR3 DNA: TGTGCCAGCAGCTTAGGCCCGACGCCCGGAAACACCATATATTTT.

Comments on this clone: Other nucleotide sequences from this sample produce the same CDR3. The CDR3 DNA reads as TGTGCCAGCAGTGAGGGGGCGGGCTATGGCTACACCTTC. Its protein product is CASSEGAGYGYTF. J is TRBJ1-2 and V is TRBV2; D may be TRBD1 (6 bases). V was pared by 3 bases and J by 4 bases, with 9 bases between. The CDR3 consists of 13 residues. Germline CDR1 reads SNHLY; CDR2 reads FYNNEI.

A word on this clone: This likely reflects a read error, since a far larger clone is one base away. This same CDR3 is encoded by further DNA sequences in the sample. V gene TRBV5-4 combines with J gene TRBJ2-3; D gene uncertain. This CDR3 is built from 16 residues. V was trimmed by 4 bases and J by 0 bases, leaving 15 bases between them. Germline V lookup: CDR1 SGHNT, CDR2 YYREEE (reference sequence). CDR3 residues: CASSRGSGGSTDTQYF. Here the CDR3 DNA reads TGTGCCAGCAGCCGTGGCTCCGGTGGTAGCACAGATACGCAGTATTTT. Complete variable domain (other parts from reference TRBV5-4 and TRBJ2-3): ETGVTQSPTHLIKTRGQQVTLRCSSQSGHNTVSWYQQALGQGPQFIFQYYREEENGRGNFPPRFSGLQFPNYSSELNVNALELDDSALYLCASSRGSGGSTDTQYFGPGTRLTVL.

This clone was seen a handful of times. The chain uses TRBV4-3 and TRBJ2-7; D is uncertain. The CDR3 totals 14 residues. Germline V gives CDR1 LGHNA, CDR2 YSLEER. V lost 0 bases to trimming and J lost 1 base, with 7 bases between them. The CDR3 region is CASSQDLRSYEQYF. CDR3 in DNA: TGCGCCAGCAGCCAAGATCTGCGGTCCTACGAGCAGTACTTC.

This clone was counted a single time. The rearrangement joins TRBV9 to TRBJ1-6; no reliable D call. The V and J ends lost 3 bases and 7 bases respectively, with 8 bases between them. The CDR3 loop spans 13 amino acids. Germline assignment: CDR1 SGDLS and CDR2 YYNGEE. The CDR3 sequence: CASSEGQNSPLHF. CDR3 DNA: TGTGCCAGCAGCGAAGGGCAGAATTCACCCCTCCACTTT.

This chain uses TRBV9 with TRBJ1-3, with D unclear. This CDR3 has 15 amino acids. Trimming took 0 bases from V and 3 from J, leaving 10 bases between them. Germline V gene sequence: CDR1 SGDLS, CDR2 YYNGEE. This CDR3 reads CASSVAINDGNTIYF. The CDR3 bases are TGTGCCAGCAGCGTAGCCATTAACGATGGAAACACCATATATTTT. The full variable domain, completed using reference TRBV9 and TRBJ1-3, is DSGVTQTPKHLITATGQRVTLRCSPRSGDLSVYWYQQSLDQGLQFLIQYYNGEERAKGNILERFSAQQFPDLHSELNLSSLELGDSALYFCASSVAINDGNTIYFGEGSWLTVV.

In nucleotides, the CDR3 is TGTGCCAGCAGCCAAGGGTGGGGACTAGCGGGAGAACCCCTGGGCGAGCAGTACTTC. Protein: CASSQGWGLAGEPLGEQYF. V gene TRBV14 combines with J gene TRBJ2-7, with 14 bases fitting TRBD2. CDR3 size: 19 residues. With 1 base clipped from V and 6 bases from J, the junction kept 14 bases outside the gene matches. Germline V lookup: CDR1 SGHDN, CDR2 FVKESK.

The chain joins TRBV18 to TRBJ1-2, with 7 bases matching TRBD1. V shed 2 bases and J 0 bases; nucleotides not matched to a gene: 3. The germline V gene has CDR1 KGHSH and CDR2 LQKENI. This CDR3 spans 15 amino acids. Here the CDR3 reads CASSPYGQANYGYTF. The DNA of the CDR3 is TGTGCCAGCTCACCATATGGACAGGCTAACTATGGCTACACCTTC.

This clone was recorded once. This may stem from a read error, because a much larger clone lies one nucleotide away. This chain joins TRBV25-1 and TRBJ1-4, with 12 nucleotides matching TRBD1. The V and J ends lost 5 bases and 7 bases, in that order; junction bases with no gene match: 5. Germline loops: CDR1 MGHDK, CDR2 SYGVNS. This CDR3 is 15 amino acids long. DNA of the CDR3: TGTGCCAGCAGTCAAGGGACAGGGGGCTCTGAAAAACTGTTTTTT. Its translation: CASSQGTGGSEKLFF.

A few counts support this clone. CDR3 region: CASRTDRDTEAFF. DNA of the CDR3: TGTGCCAGCAGGACCGACAGGGACACTGAAGCTTTCTTT. The chain carries TRBV5-4 and TRBJ1-1; TRBD1 matches at 7 bases. After removal of 5 bases from V and 3 bases from J, the junction contained 4 bases not matched to a gene. The CDR3 is 13 residues long. The germline CDR1 and CDR2 sequences are SGHNT and YYREEE (reference sequence).

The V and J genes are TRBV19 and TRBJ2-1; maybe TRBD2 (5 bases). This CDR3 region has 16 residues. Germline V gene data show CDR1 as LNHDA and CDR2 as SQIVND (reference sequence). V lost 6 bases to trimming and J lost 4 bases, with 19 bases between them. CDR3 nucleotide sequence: TGTGCCAGTAGACTTGGGTCTGGTTCGGGGTACAATGAGCAGTTCTTC. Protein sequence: CASRLGSGSGYNEQFF.

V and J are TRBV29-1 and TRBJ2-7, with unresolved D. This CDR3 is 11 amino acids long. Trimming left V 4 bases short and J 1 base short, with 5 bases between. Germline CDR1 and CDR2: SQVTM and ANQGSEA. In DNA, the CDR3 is TGCAGCGTTGCGGAGTCCTACGAGCAGTACTTC. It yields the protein CSVAESYEQYF.

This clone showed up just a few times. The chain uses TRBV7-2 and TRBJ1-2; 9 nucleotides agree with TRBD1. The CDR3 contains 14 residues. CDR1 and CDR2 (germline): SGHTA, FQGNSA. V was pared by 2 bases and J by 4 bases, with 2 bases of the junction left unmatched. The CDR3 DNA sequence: TGTGCCAGCAGCTTACGGGACAGGGCCTATGGCTACACCTTC. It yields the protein CASSLRDRAYGYTF.

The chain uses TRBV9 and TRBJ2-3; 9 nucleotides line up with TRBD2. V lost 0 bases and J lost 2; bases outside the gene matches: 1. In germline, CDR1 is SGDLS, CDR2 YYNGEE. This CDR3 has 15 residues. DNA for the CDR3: TGTGCCAGCAGCGTAGGCGGGAGGGACACAGATACGCAGTATTTT. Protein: CASSVGGRDTDTQYF.

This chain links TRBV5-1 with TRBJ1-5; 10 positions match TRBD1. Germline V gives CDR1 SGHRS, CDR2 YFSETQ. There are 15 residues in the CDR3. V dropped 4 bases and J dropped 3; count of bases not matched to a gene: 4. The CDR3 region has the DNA TGCGCCAGCAGCACCGGGACAGGGGCCAATCAGCCCCAGCATTTT. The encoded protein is CASSTGTGANQPQHF. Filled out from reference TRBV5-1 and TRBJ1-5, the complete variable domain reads KAGVTQTPRYLIKTRGQQVTLSCSPISGHRSVSWYQQTPGQGLQFLFEYFSETQRNKGNFPGRFSGRQFSNSRSEMNVSTLELGDSALYLCASSTGTGANQPQHFGDGTRLSIL.

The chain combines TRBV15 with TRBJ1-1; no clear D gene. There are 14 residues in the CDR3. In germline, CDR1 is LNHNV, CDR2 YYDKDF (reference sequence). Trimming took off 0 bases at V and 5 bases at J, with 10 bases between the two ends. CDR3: CATSRDLVGTEAFF. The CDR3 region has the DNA TGTGCCACCAGCAGAGATCTGGTGGGAACTGAAGCTTTCTTT.

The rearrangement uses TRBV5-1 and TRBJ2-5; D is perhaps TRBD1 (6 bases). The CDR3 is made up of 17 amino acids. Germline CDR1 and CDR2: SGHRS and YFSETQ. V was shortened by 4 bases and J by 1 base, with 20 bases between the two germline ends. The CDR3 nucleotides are TGCGCCAGCAGCCTCCGGACAGCCGAAAGACTCCAAGAGACCCAGTACTTC. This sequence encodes CASSLRTAERLQETQYF.

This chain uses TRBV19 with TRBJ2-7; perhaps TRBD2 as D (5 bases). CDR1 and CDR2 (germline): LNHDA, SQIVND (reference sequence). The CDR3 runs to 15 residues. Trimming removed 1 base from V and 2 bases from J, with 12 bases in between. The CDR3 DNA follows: TGTGCCAGTAGTATAGTGTCAGAGGGTCCCTACGAGCAGTACTTC. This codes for CASSIVSEGPYEQYF.

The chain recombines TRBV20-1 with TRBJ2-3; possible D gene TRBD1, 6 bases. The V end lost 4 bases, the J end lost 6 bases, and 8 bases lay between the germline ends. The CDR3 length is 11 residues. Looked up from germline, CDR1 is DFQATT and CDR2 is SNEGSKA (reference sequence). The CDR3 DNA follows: TGCAGTGCTACCACAGGGGATACGCAGTATTTT. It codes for CSATTGDTQYF.

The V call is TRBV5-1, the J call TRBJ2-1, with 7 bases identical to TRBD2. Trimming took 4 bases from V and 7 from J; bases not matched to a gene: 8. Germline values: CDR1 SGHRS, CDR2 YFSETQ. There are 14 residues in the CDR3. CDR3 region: CASSAFGRENEQFF. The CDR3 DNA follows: TGCGCCAGCAGCGCATTTGGGCGGGAGAATGAGCAGTTCTTC.

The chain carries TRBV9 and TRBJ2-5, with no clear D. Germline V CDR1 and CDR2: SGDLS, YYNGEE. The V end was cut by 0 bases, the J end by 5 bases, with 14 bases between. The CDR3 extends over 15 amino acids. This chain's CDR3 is CASSVGQENGETQYF. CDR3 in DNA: TGTGCCAGCAGCGTAGGGCAAGAGAACGGGGAGACCCAGTACTTC.

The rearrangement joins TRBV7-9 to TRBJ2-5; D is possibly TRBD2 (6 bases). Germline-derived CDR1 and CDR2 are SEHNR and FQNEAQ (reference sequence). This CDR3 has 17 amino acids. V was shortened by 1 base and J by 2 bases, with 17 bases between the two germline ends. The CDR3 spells CASSLGAAGTRQETQYF. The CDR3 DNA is TGTGCCAGCAGCTTAGGGGCGGCAGGGACTCGGCAAGAGACCCAGTACTTC.

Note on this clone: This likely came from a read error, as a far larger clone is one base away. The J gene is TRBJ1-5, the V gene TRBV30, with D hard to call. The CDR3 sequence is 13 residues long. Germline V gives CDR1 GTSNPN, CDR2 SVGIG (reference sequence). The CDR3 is CAWSGTGNQPQRF. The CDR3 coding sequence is TGTGCCTGGAGTGGGACGGGGAATCAGCCCCAGCGTTTT.